This T cell receptor (beta chain) is from a study of Graves' ophthalmopathy and Graves' hyperthyroidism. The CDR3 is made up of 13 amino acids. Germline values: CDR1 DFQATT, CDR2 SNEGSKA (reference sequence). V trimming: 5 bases; J trimming: 10 bases; junction bases outside the gene matches: 7. This clonotype was detected only once. Amplified material comprised TCR beta CDR3 regions derived from RNA transcripts. The first-round RT-PCR employed HTBI primers together with the Qiagen OneStep RT-PCR kit. A multiplex PCR was then performed as the second round. TCRdb reprocessed the multiplex PCR reads with MiXCR, giving one entry per CDR3 protein. The table records about 400,000 distinct CDR3 sequences, less than 20% of them present only once.

This receptor was identified in a young woman with stable Graves' hyperthyroidism. The J gene is TRBJ1-6, the V gene TRBV20-1, with 8 bases identical to TRBD1. Material for sequencing was peripheral blood. In DNA form, the CDR3 reads TGCAGTGCTCCCGACAGGGGAGGGTCACCCCTCCACTTT. It encodes CSAPDRGGSPLHF.